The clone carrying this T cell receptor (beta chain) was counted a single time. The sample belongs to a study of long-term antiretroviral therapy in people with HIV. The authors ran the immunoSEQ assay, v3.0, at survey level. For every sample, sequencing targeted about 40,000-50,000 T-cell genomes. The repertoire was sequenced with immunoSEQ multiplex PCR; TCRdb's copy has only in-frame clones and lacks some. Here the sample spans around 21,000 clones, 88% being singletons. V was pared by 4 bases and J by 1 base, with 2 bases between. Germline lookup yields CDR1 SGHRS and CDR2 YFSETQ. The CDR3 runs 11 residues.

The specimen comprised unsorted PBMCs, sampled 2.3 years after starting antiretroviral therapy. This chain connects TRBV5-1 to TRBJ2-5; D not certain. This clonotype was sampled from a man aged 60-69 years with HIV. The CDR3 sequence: CASSIQETQYF. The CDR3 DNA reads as TGCGCCAGCAGCATCCAAGAGACCCAGTACTTC.